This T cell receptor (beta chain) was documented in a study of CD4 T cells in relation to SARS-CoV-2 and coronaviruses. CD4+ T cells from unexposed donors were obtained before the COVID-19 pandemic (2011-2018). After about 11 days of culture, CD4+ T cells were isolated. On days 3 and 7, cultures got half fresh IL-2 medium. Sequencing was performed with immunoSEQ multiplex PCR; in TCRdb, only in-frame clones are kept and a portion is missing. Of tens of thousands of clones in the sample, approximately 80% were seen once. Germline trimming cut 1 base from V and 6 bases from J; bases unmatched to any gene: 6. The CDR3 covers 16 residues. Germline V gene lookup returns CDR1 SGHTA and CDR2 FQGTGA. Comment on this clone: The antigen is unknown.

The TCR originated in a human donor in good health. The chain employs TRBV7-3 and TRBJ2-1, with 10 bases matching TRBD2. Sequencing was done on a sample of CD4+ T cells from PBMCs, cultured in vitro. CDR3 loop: CASSLIGPSGSNEQFF. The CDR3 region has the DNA TGTGCCAGCAGCTTAATTGGGCCTAGCGGGAGCAATGAGCAGTTCTTC.